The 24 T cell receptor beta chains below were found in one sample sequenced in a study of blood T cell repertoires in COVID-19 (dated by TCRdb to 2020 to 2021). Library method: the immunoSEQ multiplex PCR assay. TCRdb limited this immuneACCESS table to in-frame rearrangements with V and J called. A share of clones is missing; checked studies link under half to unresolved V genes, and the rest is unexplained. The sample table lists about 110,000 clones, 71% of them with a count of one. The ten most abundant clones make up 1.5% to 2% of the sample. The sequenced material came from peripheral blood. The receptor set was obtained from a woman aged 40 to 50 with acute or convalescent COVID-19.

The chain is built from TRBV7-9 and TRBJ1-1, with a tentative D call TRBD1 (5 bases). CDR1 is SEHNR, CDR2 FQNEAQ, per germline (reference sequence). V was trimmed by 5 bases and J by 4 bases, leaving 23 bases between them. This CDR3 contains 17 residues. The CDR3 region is CASSLNTEGRSTTEAFF. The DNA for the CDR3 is TGTGCCAGCAGCCTAAATACAGAGGGGAGGAGCACCACTGAAGCTTTCTTT.

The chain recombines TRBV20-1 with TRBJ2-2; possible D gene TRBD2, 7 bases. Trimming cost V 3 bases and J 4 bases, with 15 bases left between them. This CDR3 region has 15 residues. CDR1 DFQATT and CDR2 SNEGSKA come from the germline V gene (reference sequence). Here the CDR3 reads CSASRGGHSTGELFF. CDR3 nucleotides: TGCAGTGCTAGTAGGGGGGGCCACAGCACCGGGGAGCTGTTTTTT.

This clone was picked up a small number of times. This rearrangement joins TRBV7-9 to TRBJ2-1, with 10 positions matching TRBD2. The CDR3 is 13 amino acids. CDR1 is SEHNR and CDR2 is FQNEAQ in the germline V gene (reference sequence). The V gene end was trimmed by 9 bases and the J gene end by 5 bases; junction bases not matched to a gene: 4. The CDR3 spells CASEGLADNEQFF. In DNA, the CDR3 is TGTGCCAGTGAAGGACTAGCGGACAATGAGCAGTTCTTC. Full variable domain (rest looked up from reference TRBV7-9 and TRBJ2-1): DTGVSQNPRHKITKRGQNVTFRCDPISEHNRLYWYRQTLGQGPEFLTYFQNEAQLEKSRLLSDRFSAERPKGSFSTLEIQRTEQGDSAMYLCASEGLADNEQFFGPGTRLTVL.

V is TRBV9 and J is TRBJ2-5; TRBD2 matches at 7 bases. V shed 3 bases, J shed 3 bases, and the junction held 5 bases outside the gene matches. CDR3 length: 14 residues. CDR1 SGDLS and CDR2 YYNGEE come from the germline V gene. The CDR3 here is CASSGLAVKETQYF. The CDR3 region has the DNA TGTGCCAGCAGCGGGCTAGCGGTTAAAGAGACCCAGTACTTC.

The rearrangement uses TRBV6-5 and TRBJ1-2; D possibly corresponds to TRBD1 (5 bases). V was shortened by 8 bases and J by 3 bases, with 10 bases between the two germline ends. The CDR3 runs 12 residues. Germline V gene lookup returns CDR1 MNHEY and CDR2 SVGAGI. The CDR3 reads CASGDSYYGYTF. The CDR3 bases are TGTGCCAGCGGAGACAGTTACTATGGCTACACCTTC.

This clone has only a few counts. In DNA, the CDR3 is TGTGCCAGCAGCTCAAGTGACAGGGTAAAGGACAATGAGCAGTTCTTC. It translates to CASSSSDRVKDNEQFF. The chain combines TRBV13 with TRBJ2-1, with 7 positions matching TRBD1. After removal of 4 bases from V and 5 bases from J, the junction contained 11 bases not matched to a gene. This CDR3 is 16 amino acids long. Looked up from germline, CDR1 is PRHDT and CDR2 is FYEKMQ (reference sequence). The full variable domain, rest sourced from reference TRBV13 and TRBJ2-1, is AAGVIQSPRHLIKEKRETATLKCYPIPRHDTVYWYQQGPGQDPQFLISFYEKMQSDKGSIPDRFSAQQFSDYHSELNMSSLELGDSALYFCASSSSDRVKDNEQFFGPGTRLTVL.

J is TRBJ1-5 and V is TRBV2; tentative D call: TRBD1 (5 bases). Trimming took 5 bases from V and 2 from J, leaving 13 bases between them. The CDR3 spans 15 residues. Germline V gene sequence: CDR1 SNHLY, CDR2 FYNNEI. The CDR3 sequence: CASSKQALGNQPQHF. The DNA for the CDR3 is TGTGCCAGCAGTAAACAGGCGTTGGGCAATCAGCCCCAGCATTTT.

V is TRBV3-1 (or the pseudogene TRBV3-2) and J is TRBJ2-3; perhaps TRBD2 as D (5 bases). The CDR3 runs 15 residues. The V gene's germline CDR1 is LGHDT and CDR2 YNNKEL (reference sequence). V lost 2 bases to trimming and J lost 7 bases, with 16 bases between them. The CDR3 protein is CASSQRLTTLNTQYF. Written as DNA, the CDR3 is TGTGCCAGCAGCCAAAGATTGACTACTCTAAATACGCAGTATTTT.

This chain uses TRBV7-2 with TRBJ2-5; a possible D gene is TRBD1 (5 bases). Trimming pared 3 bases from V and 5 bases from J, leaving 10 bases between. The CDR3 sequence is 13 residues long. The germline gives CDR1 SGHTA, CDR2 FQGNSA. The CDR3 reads CASSFLGPETQYF. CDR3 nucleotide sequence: TGTGCCAGCAGCTTCCTGGGGCCGGAGACCCAGTACTTC. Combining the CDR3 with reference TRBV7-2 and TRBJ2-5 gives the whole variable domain GAGVSQSPSNKVTEKGKDVELRCDPISGHTALYWYRQSLGQGLEFLIYFQGNSAPDKSGLPSDRFSAERTGGSVSTLTIQRTQQEDSAVYLCASSFLGPETQYFGPGTRLLVL.

CDR3 sequence (DNA): TGTGCCAGCAGTGAAGCGCTGGACAGCCGAGCTTTCTTT. It encodes CASSEALDSRAFF. The V and J genes are TRBV2 and TRBJ1-1, with a tentative D call TRBD1 (6 bases). V dropped 0 bases and J dropped 10 bases, with 12 bases sitting between them. The CDR3 covers 13 residues. CDR1 is SNHLY, CDR2 FYNNEI, per germline.

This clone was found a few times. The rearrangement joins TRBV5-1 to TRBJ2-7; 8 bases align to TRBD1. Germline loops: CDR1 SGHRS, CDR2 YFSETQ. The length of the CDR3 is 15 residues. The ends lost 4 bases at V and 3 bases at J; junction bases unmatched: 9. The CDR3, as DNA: TGCGCCAGCAGCCTAGCCGGGACAGGACTCTACGAGCAGTACTTC. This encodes CASSLAGTGLYEQYF.

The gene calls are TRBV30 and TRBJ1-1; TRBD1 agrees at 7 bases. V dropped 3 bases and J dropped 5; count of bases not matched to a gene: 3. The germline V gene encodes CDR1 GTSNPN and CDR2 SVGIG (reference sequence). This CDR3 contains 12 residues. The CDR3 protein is CAWSRQGTEAFF. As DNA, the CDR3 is TGTGCCTGGAGCAGACAGGGAACTGAAGCTTTCTTT.

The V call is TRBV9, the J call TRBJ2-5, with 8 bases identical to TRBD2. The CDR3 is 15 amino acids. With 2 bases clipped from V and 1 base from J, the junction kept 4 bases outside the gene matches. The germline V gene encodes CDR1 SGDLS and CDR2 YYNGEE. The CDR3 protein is CASSVGGAAQETQYF. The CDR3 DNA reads TGTGCCAGCAGCGTCGGGGGGGCAGCCCAAGAGACCCAGTACTTC.

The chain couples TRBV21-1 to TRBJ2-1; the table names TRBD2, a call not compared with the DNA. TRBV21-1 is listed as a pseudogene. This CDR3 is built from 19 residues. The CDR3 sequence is CASSKEEAGSSEIYNEQFF. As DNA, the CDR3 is TGTGCCAGCAGCAAAGAGGAGGCTGGGTCTAGCGAGATTTACAATGAGCAGTTCTTC.

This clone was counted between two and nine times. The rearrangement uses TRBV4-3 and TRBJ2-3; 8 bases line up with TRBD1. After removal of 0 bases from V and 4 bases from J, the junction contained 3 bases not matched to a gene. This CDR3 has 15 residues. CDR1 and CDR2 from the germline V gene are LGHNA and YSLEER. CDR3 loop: CASSQETGVADTQYF. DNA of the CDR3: TGCGCCAGCAGCCAAGAGACAGGGGTGGCAGATACGCAGTATTTT.

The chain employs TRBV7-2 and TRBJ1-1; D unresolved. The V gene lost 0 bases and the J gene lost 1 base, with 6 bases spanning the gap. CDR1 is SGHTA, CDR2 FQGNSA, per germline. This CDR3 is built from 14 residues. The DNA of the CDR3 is TGTGCCAGCAGCTTAGCCACGGGGAACACTGAAGCTTTCTTT. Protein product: CASSLATGNTEAFF.

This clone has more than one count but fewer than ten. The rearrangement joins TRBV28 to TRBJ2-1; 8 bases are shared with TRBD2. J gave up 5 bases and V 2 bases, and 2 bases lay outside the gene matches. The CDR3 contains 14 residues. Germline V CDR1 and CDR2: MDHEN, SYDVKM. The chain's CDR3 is CASSLGGGNNEQFF. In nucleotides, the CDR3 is TGTGCCAGCAGTTTAGGCGGGGGGAACAATGAGCAGTTCTTC.

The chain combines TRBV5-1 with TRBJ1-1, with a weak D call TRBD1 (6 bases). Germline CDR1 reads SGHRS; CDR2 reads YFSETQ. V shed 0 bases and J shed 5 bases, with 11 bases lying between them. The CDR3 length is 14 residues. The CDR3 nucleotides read TGCGCCAGCAGCTTGGAACAGGGAGGGACTGAAGCTTTCTTT. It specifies CASSLEQGGTEAFF.

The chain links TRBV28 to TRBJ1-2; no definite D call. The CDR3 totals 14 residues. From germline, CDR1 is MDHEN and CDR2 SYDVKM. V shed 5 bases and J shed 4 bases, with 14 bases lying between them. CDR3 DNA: TGTGCCAGCAGTCCCGGGGAGGTCCTCTATGGCTACACCTTC. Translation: CASSPGEVLYGYTF.

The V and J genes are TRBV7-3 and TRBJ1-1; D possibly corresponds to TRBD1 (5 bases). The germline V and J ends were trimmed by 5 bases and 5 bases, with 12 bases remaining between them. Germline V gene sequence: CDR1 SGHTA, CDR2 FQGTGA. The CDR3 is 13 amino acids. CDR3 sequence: CASSPGGRTEAFF. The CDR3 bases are TGTGCCAGCAGCCCGGGGGGTAGAACTGAAGCTTTCTTT.

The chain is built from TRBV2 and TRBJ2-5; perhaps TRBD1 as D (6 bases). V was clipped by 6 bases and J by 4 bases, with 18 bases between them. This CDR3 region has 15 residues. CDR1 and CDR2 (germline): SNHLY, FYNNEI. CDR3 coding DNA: TGTGCCAGCAGATGGGTTCAGGGGCTTACAGAGACCCAGTACTTC. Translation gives CASRWVQGLTETQYF. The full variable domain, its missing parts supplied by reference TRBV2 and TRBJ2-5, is EPEVTQTPSHQVTQMGQEVILRCVPISNHLYFYWYRQILGQKVEFLVSFYNNEISEKSEIFDDQFSVERPDGSNFTLKIRSTKLEDSAMYFCASRWVQGLTETQYFGPGTRLLVL.

The DNA of the CDR3 is TGTGCCAGCAGACTACAGGGGGTGGACGAGCAGTACTTC. This encodes CASRLQGVDEQYF. This chain connects TRBV28 to TRBJ2-7, with 8 bases matching TRBD1. The CDR3 runs to 13 residues. The V gene end was trimmed by 6 bases and the J gene end by 5 bases; junction bases not matched to a gene: 6. CDR1 and CDR2 (germline): MDHEN, SYDVKM.

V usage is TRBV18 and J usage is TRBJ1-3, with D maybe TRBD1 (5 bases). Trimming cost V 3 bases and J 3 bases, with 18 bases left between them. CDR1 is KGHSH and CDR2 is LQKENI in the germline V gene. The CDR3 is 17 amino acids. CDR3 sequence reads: CASSPLGAGLDGNTIYF. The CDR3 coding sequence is TGTGCCAGCTCACCCCTCGGAGCAGGGCTGGATGGAAACACCATATATTTT.

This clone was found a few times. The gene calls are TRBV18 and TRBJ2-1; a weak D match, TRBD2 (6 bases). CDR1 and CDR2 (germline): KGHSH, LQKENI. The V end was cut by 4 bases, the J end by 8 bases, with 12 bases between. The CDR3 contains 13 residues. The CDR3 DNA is TGTGCCAGCTCACGGTCTAGCGTCGATGAGCAGTTCTTC. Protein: CASSRSSVDEQFF.